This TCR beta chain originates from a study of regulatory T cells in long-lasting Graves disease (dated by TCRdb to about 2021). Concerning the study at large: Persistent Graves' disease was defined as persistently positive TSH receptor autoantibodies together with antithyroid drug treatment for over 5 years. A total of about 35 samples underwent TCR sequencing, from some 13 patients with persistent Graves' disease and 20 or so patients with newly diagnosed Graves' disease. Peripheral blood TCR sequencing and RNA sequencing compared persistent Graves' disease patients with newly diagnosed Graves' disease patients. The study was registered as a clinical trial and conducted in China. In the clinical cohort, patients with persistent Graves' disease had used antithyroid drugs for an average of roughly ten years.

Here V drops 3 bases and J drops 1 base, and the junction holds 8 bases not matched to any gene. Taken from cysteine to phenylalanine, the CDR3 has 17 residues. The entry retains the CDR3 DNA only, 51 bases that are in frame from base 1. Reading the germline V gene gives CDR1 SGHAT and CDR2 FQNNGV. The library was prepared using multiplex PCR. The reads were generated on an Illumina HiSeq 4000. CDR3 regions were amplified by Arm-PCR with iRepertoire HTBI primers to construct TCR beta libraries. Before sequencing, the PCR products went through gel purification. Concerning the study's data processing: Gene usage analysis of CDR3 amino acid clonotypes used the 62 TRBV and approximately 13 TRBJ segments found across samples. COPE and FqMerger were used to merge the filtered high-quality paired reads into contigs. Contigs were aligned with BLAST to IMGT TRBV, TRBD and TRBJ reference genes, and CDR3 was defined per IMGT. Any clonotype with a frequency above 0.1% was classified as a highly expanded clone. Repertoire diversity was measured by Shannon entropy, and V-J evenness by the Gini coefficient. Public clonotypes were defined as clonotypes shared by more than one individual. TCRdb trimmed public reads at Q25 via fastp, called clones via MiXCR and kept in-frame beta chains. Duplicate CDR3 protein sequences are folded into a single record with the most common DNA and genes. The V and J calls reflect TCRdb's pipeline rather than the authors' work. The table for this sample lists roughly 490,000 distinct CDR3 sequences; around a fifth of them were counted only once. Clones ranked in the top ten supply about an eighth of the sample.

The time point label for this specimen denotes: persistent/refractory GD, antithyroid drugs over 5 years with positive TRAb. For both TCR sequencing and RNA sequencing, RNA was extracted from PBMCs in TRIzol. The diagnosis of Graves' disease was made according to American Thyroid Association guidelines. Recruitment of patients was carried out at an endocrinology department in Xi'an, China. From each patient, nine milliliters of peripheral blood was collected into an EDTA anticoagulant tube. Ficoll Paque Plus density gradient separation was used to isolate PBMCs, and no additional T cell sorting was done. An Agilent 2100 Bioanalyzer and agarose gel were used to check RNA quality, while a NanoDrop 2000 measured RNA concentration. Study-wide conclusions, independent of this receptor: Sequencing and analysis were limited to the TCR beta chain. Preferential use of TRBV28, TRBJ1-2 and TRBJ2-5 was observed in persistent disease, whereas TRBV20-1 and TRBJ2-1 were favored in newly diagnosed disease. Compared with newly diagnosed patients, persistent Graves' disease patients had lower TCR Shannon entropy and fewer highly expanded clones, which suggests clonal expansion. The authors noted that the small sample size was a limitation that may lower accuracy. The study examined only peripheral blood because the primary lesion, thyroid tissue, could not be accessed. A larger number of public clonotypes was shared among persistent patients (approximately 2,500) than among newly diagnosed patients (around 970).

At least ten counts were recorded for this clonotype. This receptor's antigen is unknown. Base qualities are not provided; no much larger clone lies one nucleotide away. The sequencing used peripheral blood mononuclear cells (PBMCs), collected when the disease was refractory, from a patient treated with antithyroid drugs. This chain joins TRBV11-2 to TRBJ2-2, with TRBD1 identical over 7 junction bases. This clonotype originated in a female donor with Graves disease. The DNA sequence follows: TGTGCCAGCAGCTTCGGGACAGCTGCTATGAACACCGGGGAGCTGTTTTTT. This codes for CASSFGTAAMNTGELFF. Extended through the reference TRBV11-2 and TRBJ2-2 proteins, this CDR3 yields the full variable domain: EAGVAQSPRYKIIEKRQSVAFWCNPISGHATLYWYQQILGQGPKLLIQFQNNGVVDDSQLPKDRFSAERLKGVDSTLKIQPAKLEDSAVYLCASSFGTAAMNTGELFFGEGSRLTVL.